One sample yielded the 31 T cell receptor beta chains listed below, sequenced in a study of shared clonotypes between healthy human individuals. Sequencing used immunoSEQ multiplex PCR; TCRdb keeps in-frame clones, though not all of them. The repertoire consists of a few million clones, with around 93% occurring once and the leading ten covering approximately 0.39%. The sample was naive CD4+ T cells from PBMCs. Subset noted: CD45RA+ positively selected. The receptors come from a man between 18 and 35 years old in good health. Some clones in this sample may be carry-over from other donors' samples.

The J gene is TRBJ1-1, the V gene TRBV13, with 10 bases lining up with TRBD1. Germline CDR1 and CDR2: PRHDT and FYEKMQ (reference sequence). The CDR3 runs 15 residues. With V trimmed by 4 bases and J by 3 bases, 5 bases remained unmatched. The CDR3 DNA is TGTGCCAGCAGCTCAATAGGGACAGGGGACACTGAAGCTTTCTTT. The encoded protein is CASSSIGTGDTEAFF.

This clone came up once. The genes are TRBV4-3 and TRBJ2-7, with D perhaps matching TRBD1 (5 bases). CDR3 length: 13 residues. Trimming pared 6 bases from V and 5 bases from J, leaving 14 bases between. Germline values: CDR1 LGHNA, CDR2 YSLEER. The CDR3 DNA reads TGCGCCAGCAGTCGACAGCCAGGTAACGAGCAGTACTTC. Its translation is CASSRQPGNEQYF.

This CDR3 reads CATSRVNPGYGYTF. CDR3 in DNA: TGTGCCACCAGCAGAGTTAATCCCGGCTATGGCTACACCTTC. The chain uses TRBV15 and TRBJ1-2; D unresolved. CDR3 length: 14 amino acids. CDR1 LNHNV and CDR2 YYDKDF come from the germline V gene (reference sequence). V lost 1 base, J lost 4 bases, and 10 bases lay in between.

The J gene is TRBJ1-5, the V gene TRBV28; D gene unclear. The length of the CDR3 is 15 residues. Trimming left V 1 base short and J 2 bases short, with 9 bases between. Germline V gene sequence: CDR1 MDHEN, CDR2 SYDVKM. The CDR3 DNA reads TGTGCCAGCAGTTTATTCTATATAGGCAATCAGCCCCAGCATTTT. Its protein is CASSLFYIGNQPQHF. The full variable domain, completed using reference TRBV28 and TRBJ1-5, is DVKVTQSSRYLVKRTGEKVFLECVQDMDHENMFWYRQDPGLGLRLIYFSYDVKMKEKGDIPEGYSVSREKKERFSLILESASTNQTSMYLCASSLFYIGNQPQHFGDGTRLSIL.

The rearrangement uses TRBV7-9 and TRBJ1-2, with unresolved D. The CDR3 has 16 residues. V was shortened by 0 bases and J by 9 bases, with 20 bases between the two germline ends. Germline V gives CDR1 SEHNR, CDR2 FQNEAQ (reference sequence). CDR3: CASSLALQQTLTRYTF. CDR3 nucleotides: TGTGCCAGCAGCTTAGCCCTCCAACAGACCCTTACCCGCTACACCTTC. Variable domain in full (rest from reference TRBV7-9 and TRBJ1-2): DTGVSQNPRHKITKRGQNVTFRCDPISEHNRLYWYRQTLGQGPEFLTYFQNEAQLEKSRLLSDRFSAERPKGSFSTLEIQRTEQGDSAMYLCASSLALQQTLTRYTFGSGTRLTVV.

A few counts support this clone. The chain recombines TRBV7-9 with TRBJ1-1; 7 bases match TRBD1. The CDR3 has 14 amino acids. In germline, CDR1 is SEHNR, CDR2 FQNEAQ (reference sequence). V lost 5 bases to trimming and J lost 2 bases; unmatched junction nucleotides: 5. This chain's CDR3 is CASSIGQANTEAFF. Here the CDR3 DNA reads TGTGCCAGCAGCATTGGACAGGCCAACACTGAAGCTTTCTTT.

The V call is TRBV4-2, the J call TRBJ2-5; 7 bases are shared with TRBD2. Judging by the DNA end, TRBJ2-7 fits better; the J call may be wrong. This CDR3 contains 16 residues. Per germline, CDR1 LGHNA and CDR2 YNFKEQ. The CDR3: CASSQGDSGLSYEQYF. As DNA, the CDR3 is TGTGCCAGCAGCCAGGGCGATAGCGGGCTCTCCTACGAGCAGTACTTC.

The chain couples TRBV11-2 to TRBJ2-4, with 8 bases matching TRBD1. This CDR3 has 15 residues. V gave up 3 bases and J gave up 4 bases; unmatched junction bases: 5. Germline assignment: CDR1 SGHAT and CDR2 FQNNGV. CDR3 bases: TGTGCCAGCAGCTTGGACAGGGTTAGGAAAAACATTCAGTACTTC. Its translation is CASSLDRVRKNIQYF.

This chain connects TRBV7-9 to TRBJ2-1; perhaps TRBD1 as D (9 bases). V was trimmed by 4 bases and J by 4 bases, leaving 20 bases between them. Germline V lookup: CDR1 SEHNR, CDR2 FQNEAQ (reference sequence). The CDR3 contains 17 residues. CDR3 bases: TGTGCCAGCAGCTCCTACAGGGGGCAGCGGGGGTACAATGAGCAGTTCTTC. As protein: CASSSYRGQRGYNEQFF.

This sequence joins TRBV27 and TRBJ2-7; 7 nucleotides agree with TRBD1. Germline loops: CDR1 MNHEY, CDR2 SMNVEV (reference sequence). The V and J ends lost 7 bases and 1 base, in that order; junction bases with no gene match: 13. The CDR3 totals 16 residues. CDR3 in amino acids: CASTPKADRPSYEQYF. CDR3 coding DNA: TGTGCCAGCACCCCCAAAGCGGACAGGCCGTCCTACGAGCAGTACTTC.

In this sample, this clone turned up a few times. A junction boundary mismatches the germline segment, possibly from a read error. This chain links TRBV28 with TRBJ1-4, with 7 bases aligning to TRBD1. From germline, CDR1 is MDHEN and CDR2 SYDVKM. The CDR3 contains 11 residues. The CDR3 loop is CATGRNEKLFF. The CDR3 nucleotides are TGCGCGACAGGGAGGAATGAAAAACTGTTTTTT.

This clone was observed a handful of times. The chain couples TRBV30 to TRBJ1-1; the D gene is possibly TRBD1 (5 bases). CDR1 is GTSNPN, CDR2 SVGIG, per germline (reference sequence). There are 12 residues in the CDR3. Trimming pared 4 bases from V and 7 bases from J, leaving 13 bases between. The CDR3: CAWINRRHEAFF. CDR3 in DNA: TGTGCCTGGATCAACAGGCGCCATGAAGCTTTCTTT.

The chain joins TRBV29-1 to TRBJ2-3; D might be TRBD1 or TRBD2, each matching 5 bases. The germline CDR1 and CDR2 sequences are SQVTM and ANQGSEA. CDR3 size: 14 residues. Deletions cut 4 bases from V and 0 bases from J, with 11 bases between. CDR3 sequence (DNA): TGCAGCGTTGTAAGTGGGGGAAGCACAGATACGCAGTATTTT. Translating it yields CSVVSGGSTDTQYF.

The chain is built from TRBV10-3 and TRBJ2-7, with 12 positions matching TRBD2. CDR3 length: 16 amino acids. V dropped 4 bases and J dropped 4; count of bases not matched to a gene: 8. The germline gives CDR1 ENHRY, CDR2 SYGVKD. The DNA for the CDR3 is TGTGCCATCAGTGTGTTCATGGGACTAGCGGGTTACGAGCAGTACTTC. It specifies CAISVFMGLAGYEQYF.

The chain links TRBV6-1 to TRBJ1-5; tentative D call: TRBD1 (5 bases). Trimming cost V 7 bases and J 1 base, with 14 bases left between them. The CDR3 has 15 amino acids. Germline CDR1 and CDR2: MNHNS and SASEGT. The CDR3 nucleotides read TGTGCCAGCATGAAATTCGGACAAAGCAATCAGCCCCAGCATTTT. Its translation is CASMKFGQSNQPQHF.

The chain joins TRBV28 to TRBJ1-3, with 7 positions matching TRBD1. CDR1 is MDHEN, CDR2 SYDVKM, per germline. J lost 4 bases, V lost 5 bases, and 2 bases had no gene match. The CDR3 extends over 13 amino acids. Here the CDR3 reads CASSGDSGNTIYF. Written as DNA, the CDR3 is TGTGCCAGCAGTGGGGACAGCGGAAACACCATATATTTT. The complete variable domain, with remaining parts taken from reference TRBV28 and TRBJ1-3, reads DVKVTQSSRYLVKRTGEKVFLECVQDMDHENMFWYRQDPGLGLRLIYFSYDVKMKEKGDIPEGYSVSREKKERFSLILESASTNQTSMYLCASSGDSGNTIYFGEGSWLTVV.

The genes are TRBV7-2 and TRBJ1-1; D call uncertain. The CDR3 runs to 15 residues. CDR1 and CDR2 (germline): SGHTA, FQGNSA. Trimming shortened V by 6 bases and J by 1 base, and 15 bases separated the two germline ends. CDR3 sequence: CASSQDPRRNTEAFF. DNA of the CDR3: TGTGCCAGCAGTCAGGACCCTAGAAGGAACACTGAAGCTTTCTTT.

DNA for the CDR3: TGTGCCAGCAGCGCAAAAACGGGCAGGCCCAATGAAAAACTGTTTTTT. Its translation is CASSAKTGRPNEKLFF. The gene calls are TRBV5-8 and TRBJ1-4; D gene unclear. Germline V gene lookup returns CDR1 SGHTS and CDR2 YDEGEE. Trimming removed 4 bases from V and 5 bases from J, with 18 bases in between. The length of the CDR3 is 16 residues.

Concerning this clone: The same CDR3 also results from other DNA sequences found in this sample. This chain links TRBV7-2 with TRBJ2-6; 7 nucleotides align to TRBD2. The V gene's germline CDR1 is SGHTA and CDR2 FQGNSA. Losses at the gene ends were 4 bases for V and 0 bases for J; bases not matched to a gene: 3. CDR3 size: 16 residues. CDR3 residues: CASSSRGGSGANVLTF. In DNA form, the CDR3 reads TGTGCCAGCAGCTCCCGCGGGGGCTCTGGGGCCAACGTCCTGACTTTC.

This chain links TRBV7-8 with TRBJ1-2; D is undetermined. Germline CDR1 is SGHVS and CDR2 is FQNEAQ. The V end lost 5 bases, the J end lost 0 bases, and 4 bases lay between the germline ends. The CDR3 extends over 12 amino acids. The DNA of the CDR3 is TGTGCCAGCAGCGGAACTAACTATGGCTACACCTTC. The encoded protein is CASSGTNYGYTF. Filled out from reference TRBV7-8 and TRBJ1-2, the complete variable domain reads GAGVSQSPRYKVAKRGQDVALRCDPISGHVSLFWYQQALGQGPEFLTYFQNEAQLDKSGLPSDRFFAERPEGSVSTLKIQRTQQEDSAVYLCASSGTNYGYTFGSGTRLTVV.

The V gene is TRBV2, the J gene TRBJ2-5; TRBD2 aligns across 9 bases. The V gene's germline CDR1 is SNHLY and CDR2 FYNNEI. Germline trimming cut 5 bases from V and 5 bases from J; bases unmatched to any gene: 6. This CDR3 comprises 14 residues. CDR3 nucleotides: TGTGCCAGCAGTCCAGCGGGAGGTAGGGAGACCCAGTACTTC. It codes for CASSPAGGRETQYF.

The chain couples TRBV11-1 to TRBJ2-5; D remains ambiguous. Germline V gene data show CDR1 as SGHAT and CDR2 as FQDESV (reference sequence). Trimming took off 1 base at V and 5 bases at J, with 23 bases between the two ends. The CDR3 is made up of 18 amino acids. The CDR3 here is CASSLGSWRTENLETQYF. CDR3 sequence (DNA): TGTGCCAGCAGCTTAGGAAGTTGGAGAACAGAGAACCTGGAGACCCAGTACTTC.

The chain employs TRBV7-9 and TRBJ1-1; 7 nucleotides match TRBD1. After removal of 6 bases from V and 3 bases from J, the junction contained 7 bases not matched to a gene. Germline CDR1 is SEHNR and CDR2 is FQNEAQ (reference sequence). The CDR3 runs to 14 residues. CDR3 sequence reads: CASSNQGGHTEAFF. The CDR3 region has the DNA TGTGCCAGCAGTAACCAGGGGGGGCACACTGAAGCTTTCTTT. Using reference TRBV7-9 and TRBJ1-1 for the parts outside the CDR3, the full variable domain is DTGVSQNPRHKITKRGQNVTFRCDPISEHNRLYWYRQTLGQGPEFLTYFQNEAQLEKSRLLSDRFSAERPKGSFSTLEIQRTEQGDSAMYLCASSNQGGHTEAFFGQGTRLTVV.

The J gene is TRBJ2-1, the V gene TRBV11-2; TRBD2 matches 10 bases. The ends lost 5 bases at V and 3 bases at J; junction bases unmatched: 7. This CDR3 is built from 16 residues. Germline CDR1 reads SGHAT; CDR2 reads FQNNGV. CDR3 coding DNA: TGTGCCAGCAGCCCCAGAAGCGGGAGGGTCTACAATGAGCAGTTCTTC. As protein: CASSPRSGRVYNEQFF.

V gene TRBV9 combines with J gene TRBJ2-2; weak D call: TRBD1 (6 bases). This CDR3 spans 13 amino acids. The V end lost 0 bases, the J end lost 13 bases, and 13 bases lay between the germline ends. Germline assignment: CDR1 SGDLS and CDR2 YYNGEE. The CDR3 is CASSVAVGGSLFF. The CDR3 DNA is TGTGCCAGCAGCGTAGCGGTAGGGGGATCGCTGTTTTTT.

The chain joins TRBV12-5 to TRBJ1-4, with 7 positions matching TRBD1. J lost 6 bases, V lost 1 base, and 11 bases had no gene match. The CDR3 has 17 amino acids. Germline V gene data show CDR1 as LGHNT and CDR2 as FRNRAP. CDR3 sequence reads: CASGLEPRDSPYEKLFF. Written as DNA, the CDR3 is TGTGCTAGTGGTTTGGAACCCCGGGACAGCCCATATGAAAAACTGTTTTTT.

The rearrangement joins TRBV6-6 to TRBJ2-4, with 7 bases lining up with TRBD1. Trimming removed 6 bases from V and 7 bases from J; junction bases left unmatched: 12. Germline loops: CDR1 MNHNY, CDR2 SVGAGI (reference sequence). The CDR3 length is 15 residues. The CDR3 region is CASSSGQARGNIQYF. In nucleotides, the CDR3 is TGTGCCAGCAGCTCAGGACAGGCCAGGGGGAACATTCAGTACTTC.

This clone was detected once. The rearrangement uses TRBV7-3 and TRBJ2-2; 12 nucleotides align to TRBD1. This CDR3 contains 16 residues. Trimming removed 6 bases from V and 13 bases from J; junction bases left unmatched: 15. Germline assignment: CDR1 SGHTA and CDR2 FQGTGA. CDR3 sequence (DNA): TGTGCCAGCAGTTCCCCGGGACAGGGGGCCCCCGGCGGGCTGTTTTTT. Translating it yields CASSSPGQGAPGGLFF.

CDR3: CASSQDSAGVAVETQYF. DNA of the CDR3: TGTGCCAGCAGCCAAGACTCAGCGGGAGTAGCGGTGGAGACCCAGTACTTC. The V call is TRBV4-2, the J call TRBJ2-5; 8 bases map to TRBD2. This CDR3 spans 17 amino acids. CDR1 and CDR2 (germline): LGHNA, YNFKEQ. The J segment lost 5 bases and the V segment lost 0 bases, leaving 11 bases of the junction unmatched.

This clone was found a few times. The CDR3 sequence is CASSQGEVTGELFF. For the CDR3, the DNA is TGTGCCAGCAGCCAAGGAGAGGTAACCGGGGAGCTGTTTTTT. The rearrangement uses TRBV4-2 and TRBJ2-2; D call uncertain. The germline gives CDR1 LGHNA, CDR2 YNFKEQ. V was clipped by 1 base and J by 5 bases, with 8 bases between them. The CDR3 totals 14 residues.

V is TRBV6-6 and J is TRBJ2-5; D is ambiguous. Germline values: CDR1 MNHNY, CDR2 SVGAGI (reference sequence). Trimming shortened V by 7 bases and J by 4 bases, and 10 bases separated the two germline ends. The CDR3 runs to 12 residues. The CDR3 spells CASTRMGETQYF. The DNA for the CDR3 is TGTGCCAGCACCAGGATGGGAGAGACCCAGTACTTC.